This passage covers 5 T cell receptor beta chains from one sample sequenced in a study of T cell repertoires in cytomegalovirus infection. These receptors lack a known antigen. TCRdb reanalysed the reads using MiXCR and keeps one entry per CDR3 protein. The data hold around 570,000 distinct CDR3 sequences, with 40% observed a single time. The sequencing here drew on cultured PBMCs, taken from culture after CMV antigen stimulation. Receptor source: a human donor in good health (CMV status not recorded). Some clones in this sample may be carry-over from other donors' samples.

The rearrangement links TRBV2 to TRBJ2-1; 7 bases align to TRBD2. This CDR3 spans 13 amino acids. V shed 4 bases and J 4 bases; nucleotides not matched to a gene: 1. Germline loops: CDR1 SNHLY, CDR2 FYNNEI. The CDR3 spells CASSGTRYNEQFF. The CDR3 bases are TGTGCCAGCAGTGGGACTAGATACAATGAGCAGTTCTTC.

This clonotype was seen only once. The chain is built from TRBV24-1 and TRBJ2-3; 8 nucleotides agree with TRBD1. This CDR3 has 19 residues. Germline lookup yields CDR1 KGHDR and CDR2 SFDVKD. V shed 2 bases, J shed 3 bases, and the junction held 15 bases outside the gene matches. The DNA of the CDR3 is TGTGCCACCAGTGATTCACCGTCCGACAGGGGATTCCGGACAGATACGCAGTATTTT. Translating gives CATSDSPSDRGFRTDTQYF.

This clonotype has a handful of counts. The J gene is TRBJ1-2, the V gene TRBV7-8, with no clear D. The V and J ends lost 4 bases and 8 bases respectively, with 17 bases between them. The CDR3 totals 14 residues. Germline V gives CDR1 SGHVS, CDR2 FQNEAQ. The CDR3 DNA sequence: TGTGCCAGCAGCTCCCGGTCCTTCGATGGGGGCTACACCTTC. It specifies CASSSRSFDGGYTF.

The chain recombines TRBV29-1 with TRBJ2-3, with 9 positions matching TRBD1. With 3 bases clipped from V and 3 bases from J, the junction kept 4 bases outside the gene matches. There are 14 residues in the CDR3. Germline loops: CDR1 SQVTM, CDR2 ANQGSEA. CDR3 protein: CSVDDRGETDTQYF. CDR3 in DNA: TGCAGCGTTGATGACAGGGGGGAAACAGATACGCAGTATTTT.

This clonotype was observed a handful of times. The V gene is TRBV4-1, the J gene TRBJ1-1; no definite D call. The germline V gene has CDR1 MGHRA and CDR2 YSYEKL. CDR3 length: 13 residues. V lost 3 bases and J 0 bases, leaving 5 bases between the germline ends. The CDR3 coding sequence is TGCGCCAGCAGCCAGGTCATGAACACTGAAGCTTTCTTT. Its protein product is CASSQVMNTEAFF.